This TCR beta chain appears in the sequencing data of a study of blood T cell repertoires in COVID-19. V lost 5 bases and J lost 7, with 12 bases in between. The CDR3 is 12 residues long. CDR1 LGHDT and CDR2 YNNKEL come from the germline V gene (reference sequence). Original methodology: Amplification from reference gene primers served as the basis for estimated nucleated cell counts. Measured with immunoSEQ multiplex PCR; TCRdb has only the in-frame clones, and not every one. V, J and clone size were drawn from that table, and D and trimming were deduced from the DNA. The sample records about 200,000 clones, 70% to 90% being singletons. Those enrolled, adults aged roughly 18 to 90 years, came from around 24 US areas.

The chain links TRBV3-1 (or the pseudogene TRBV3-2) to TRBJ2-7, with a weak D call TRBD1 (6 bases). The sample comprised PBMCs or T cells enriched from blood (not recorded which). The TCR originated in a woman aged 40 to 50 with acute COVID-19. The CDR3 DNA is TGTGCCAGCAGCGGGGGCGACTCTGAGCAGTACTTC. Protein: CASSGGDSEQYF.